The subject of this entry is one T cell receptor (beta chain). Its antigen is still unknown. A read error is possible here, since a much larger clone lies one base away. The same CDR3 arises from other DNA sequences in this sample as well. This sample was included in a study of T cell changes during pregnancy in multiple sclerosis (dated by TCRdb to about 2019). Broadly, across the study: Changes in the T cell repertoire over the course of pregnancy were examined in this study in women with multiple sclerosis.

Per the germline V gene, LGHNA is the CDR1 and YSLEER is the CDR2. The CDR3 holds 16 amino acids from the cysteine to the phenylalanine. Only the CDR3 DNA stays, 48 bases, in frame from base 1. The library was built by means of the immunoSEQ multiplex PCR assay. TCRdb retrieved this table from immuneACCESS and kept in-frame rearrangements only. Not all clones are present; in checked studies, unresolved V genes account for under half, and no reason is known for the remainder. This sample holds fewer than 13,000 clones; roughly 90% were observed only once. The ten top clones hold 5% to 6.5% of the sample.

The chain links TRBV4-3 with TRBJ2-7, with 12 bases matching TRBD1. This TCR derives from a female donor in good health, enrolled as a control in a pregnancy study. The specimen was CD8+ T cells from peripheral blood mononuclear cells, collected in the first trimester of pregnancy. The DNA sequence follows: TGCGCCAGCAGCCAAGAGGGCGGGACAGGGGGCTACGAGCAGTACTTT. Its product reads: CASSQEGGTGGYEQYF.